One and the same sample provided the 20 T cell receptor beta chains below, sequenced in a study of OX40 agonist ivuxolimab in advanced cancers. Library preparation was by the immunoSEQ multiplex PCR assay. Held by TCRdb, this immuneACCESS table contains in-frame sequences only and omits some clones. Under half of the omission traces to an unresolved V gene where checked; the cause of the rest is unknown. This sample is represented by 85,000 to 100,000 clones; about 85% of them were singletons. Over 0.2% of the sample is taken by the ten largest. This specimen consisted of CD4+ or CD8+ T cells sorted from blood, obtained in a trial of the OX40 agonist ivuxolimab. Receptors originate from an adult with an advanced solid tumor such as melanoma, head and neck, liver or kidney cancer.

The chain couples TRBV5-1 to TRBJ2-7; 7 bases fit TRBD1. CDR1 SGHRS and CDR2 YFSETQ come from the germline V gene. This CDR3 contains 14 residues. Trimming took 4 bases from V and 4 from J; bases not matched to a gene: 8. CDR3: CASSRGDSLYEQYV. The CDR3 nucleotides read TGCGCCAGCAGCCGAGGGGACAGTCTTTACGAGCAGTACGTC.

This sequence joins TRBV7-3 and TRBJ2-3; D call uncertain. The V gene's germline CDR1 is SGHTA and CDR2 FQGTGA. The CDR3 length is 14 residues. Trimming shortened V by 5 bases and J by 1 base, and 10 bases separated the two germline ends. The CDR3: CASSLALGTDTQYF. CDR3 sequence (DNA): TGTGCCAGCAGCCTTGCGTTGGGCACAGATACGCAGTATTTT. The entire variable domain, with the rest obtained from reference TRBV7-3 and TRBJ2-3, is as follows: GAGVSQTPSNKVTEKGKYVELRCDPISGHTALYWYRQSLGQGPEFLIYFQGTGAADDSGLPNDRFFAVRPEGSVSTLKIQRTERGDSAVYLCASSLALGTDTQYFGPGTRLTVL.

The chain carries TRBV7-6 and TRBJ2-5; D could derive from TRBD1 or TRBD2 (5 bases each). V was trimmed by 5 bases and J by 1 base, leaving 14 bases between them. Germline values: CDR1 SGHVS, CDR2 FNYEAQ. The CDR3 has 15 residues. This CDR3 reads CASSRGFGAQETQYF. CDR3 nucleotides: TGTGCCAGCAGCAGAGGGTTTGGGGCCCAAGAGACCCAGTACTTC.

The chain combines TRBV6-1 with TRBJ2-7; possibly TRBD2 for D (5 bases). The CDR3 runs to 14 residues. Trimming shortened V by 4 bases and J by 6 bases, and 16 bases separated the two germline ends. From germline, CDR1 is MNHNS and CDR2 SASEGT. As DNA, the CDR3 is TGTGCCAGCAGTGCCCGGGGTAGCTCAGGCGAGCAGTACGTC. Its translation is CASSARGSSGEQYV.

The chain recombines TRBV2 with TRBJ2-2; 10 bases are shared with TRBD2. Germline V lookup: CDR1 SNHLY, CDR2 FYNNEI. The CDR3 is 15 amino acids. The J segment lost 7 bases and the V segment lost 5 bases, leaving 7 bases of the junction unmatched. CDR3 protein: CASSLSGRASGELFF. The CDR3 DNA sequence: TGTGCCAGCAGTCTCAGCGGGAGGGCCAGCGGGGAGCTGTTTTTT.

This chain links TRBV19 with TRBJ2-6; TRBD1 aligns across 9 bases. J was trimmed by 3 bases and V by 9 bases; bases with no gene match: 3. The CDR3 is 14 amino acids. Germline CDR1 and CDR2: LNHDA and SQIVND (reference sequence). As DNA, the CDR3 is TGTGCCAGCTACAGGGGGCGTGGGGCCAACGTCCTGACTTTC. Amino acids: CASYRGRGANVLTF.

This clone was found a few times. The V gene is TRBV7-9, the J gene TRBJ2-7, with 8 nucleotides matching TRBD2. The CDR3 totals 14 residues. The germline gives CDR1 SEHNR, CDR2 FQNEAQ (reference sequence). The V gene end was trimmed by 0 bases and the J gene end by 4 bases; junction bases not matched to a gene: 2. CDR3 in DNA: TGTGCCAGCAGCTTAGCAGCGGGAGTTTACGAGCAGTACTTC. Protein product: CASSLAAGVYEQYF.

J is TRBJ2-2 and V is TRBV5-1; D gene ambiguous. The CDR3 covers 15 residues. Germline V gene sequence: CDR1 SGHRS, CDR2 YFSETQ. Trimming removed 0 bases at V and 2 bases at J, with 8 bases between. The CDR3 DNA is TGCGCCAGCAGCTTGGTGATGGGTAACACCGGGGAGCTGTTTTTT. Translation: CASSLVMGNTGELFF. The full variable domain, rest sourced from reference TRBV5-1 and TRBJ2-2, is KAGVTQTPRYLIKTRGQQVTLSCSPISGHRSVSWYQQTPGQGLQFLFEYFSETQRNKGNFPGRFSGRQFSNSRSEMNVSTLELGDSALYLCASSLVMGNTGELFFGEGSRLTVL.

The chain recombines TRBV11-2 with TRBJ2-7; 10 bases map to TRBD2. Germline V lookup: CDR1 SGHAT, CDR2 FQNNGV. V lost 5 bases, J lost 3 bases, and 4 bases stayed unmatched. The CDR3 consists of 14 residues. The CDR3 nucleotides are TGTGCCAGCAGCCCAGCGGGGGGGTTCTACGAGCAGTACGTC. Translation: CASSPAGGFYEQYV.

This chain joins TRBV27 and TRBJ1-6; tentatively, D is TRBD1 (5 bases). In germline, CDR1 is MNHEY, CDR2 SMNVEV (reference sequence). CDR3 size: 14 residues. The V and J ends lost 7 bases and 5 bases respectively, with 12 bases between them. CDR3 nucleotide sequence: TGTGCCAGCACCAGGGACGGAGATAATTCACCCCTCCACTTT. This sequence encodes CASTRDGDNSPLHF.

The table lists this clone with many counts. This chain links TRBV7-9 with TRBJ1-1, with 7 bases fitting TRBD1. Looked up from germline, CDR1 is SEHNR and CDR2 is FQNEAQ (reference sequence). The V and J ends lost 5 bases and 2 bases, in that order; junction bases with no gene match: 8. The CDR3 extends over 15 amino acids. CDR3 nucleotide sequence: TGTGCCAGCAGCAAACCCGGGACAGCAAACACTGAAGCTTTCTTT. Translated, it gives CASSKPGTANTEAFF.

The chain has TRBV15 and TRBJ2-1; 7 nucleotides agree with TRBD2. V lost 1 base, J lost 4 bases, and 7 bases stayed unmatched. CDR3 length: 16 amino acids. Germline-derived CDR1 and CDR2 are LNHNV and YYDKDF (reference sequence). The CDR3 DNA reads as TGTGCCACCAGCAGAGCCACGAGCGGGGTGTACAATGAGCAGTTCTTC. Protein: CATSRATSGVYNEQFF.

The chain uses TRBV10-3 and TRBJ2-7; 7 bases fit TRBD2. Germline V gene sequence: CDR1 ENHRY, CDR2 SYGVKD. V shed 10 bases, J shed 4 bases, and the junction held 13 bases outside the gene matches. The CDR3 totals 14 residues. CDR3 sequence reads: CATGRELGRYEQYF. DNA for the CDR3: TGTGCCACCGGGCGGGAGTTGGGTCGGTACGAGCAGTACTTC.

The chain joins TRBV28 to TRBJ1-6, with D uncertain. V shed 2 bases and J shed 0 bases, with 8 bases lying between them. The CDR3 contains 16 residues. Germline CDR1 reads MDHEN; CDR2 reads SYDVKM. The CDR3 coding sequence is TGTGCCAGCAGTTTAGTGGACTTCTCCTATAATTCACCCCTCCACTTT. This sequence encodes CASSLVDFSYNSPLHF.

The chain joins TRBV19 to TRBJ1-1, with D uncertain. V was cut by 5 bases and J by 1 base, with 5 bases left in between. This CDR3 has 12 amino acids. CDR1 and CDR2 from the germline V gene are LNHDA and SQIVND (reference sequence). CDR3 nucleotide sequence: TGTGCCAGTAGTGCTCGGAACACTGAAGCTTTCTTT. Protein: CASSARNTEAFF.

The rearrangement links TRBV7-3 to TRBJ2-7; TRBD2 is a possible D gene (5 bases). The germline CDR1 and CDR2 sequences are SGHTA and FQGTGA. V lost 5 bases and J 7 bases, leaving 15 bases between the germline ends. The CDR3 is 13 amino acids. CDR3 sequence (DNA): TGTGCCAGCAGCCCACGGGAAGGGTTTGAGCAGTACTTC. This codes for CASSPREGFEQYF.

The chain combines TRBV28 with TRBJ2-5; possible D gene TRBD2, 5 bases. This CDR3 has 15 residues. V gave up 6 bases and J gave up 7 bases, with 21 bases separating them. Germline V lookup: CDR1 MDHEN, CDR2 SYDVKM. CDR3 in amino acids: CASSLTWTLRRTQYF. As DNA, the CDR3 is TGTGCCAGCAGCTTAACATGGACTTTGCGAAGGACCCAGTACTTC. The full variable domain, its missing parts supplied by reference TRBV28 and TRBJ2-5, is DVKVTQSSRYLVKRTGEKVFLECVQDMDHENMFWYRQDPGLGLRLIYFSYDVKMKEKGDIPEGYSVSREKKERFSLILESASTNQTSMYLCASSLTWTLRRTQYFGPGTRLLVL.

The V gene is TRBV5-1, the J gene TRBJ2-1; D gene ambiguous. The CDR3 is made up of 15 amino acids. Germline values: CDR1 SGHRS, CDR2 YFSETQ. V lost 4 bases, J lost 4 bases, and 15 bases lay in between. The CDR3, as DNA: TGCGCCAGCAGCCCGGCACTAACAATGTACAATGAGCAGTTCTTC. Translated: CASSPALTMYNEQFF. The variable domain in full, with the rest retrieved from reference TRBV5-1 and TRBJ2-1, is KAGVTQTPRYLIKTRGQQVTLSCSPISGHRSVSWYQQTPGQGLQFLFEYFSETQRNKGNFPGRFSGRQFSNSRSEMNVSTLELGDSALYLCASSPALTMYNEQFFGPGTRLTVL.

This clone occurred a few times. The V call is TRBV11-2, the J call TRBJ2-5, with D possibly being TRBD2 (6 bases). Germline values: CDR1 SGHAT, CDR2 FQNNGV. V was trimmed by 5 bases and J by 5 bases, leaving 12 bases between them. CDR3 length equals 13 residues. The CDR3 here is CASSPGLEETQYF. In DNA form, the CDR3 reads TGTGCCAGCAGCCCGGGACTGGAGGAGACCCAGTACTTC.

The V call is TRBV28, the J call TRBJ2-3, with D unresolved. The CDR3 loop spans 11 amino acids. V was shortened by 4 bases and J by 4 bases, with 3 bases between the two germline ends. Germline lookup yields CDR1 MDHEN and CDR2 SYDVKM. CDR3 sequence: CASSYADTQYF. CDR3 bases: TGTGCCAGCAGTTACGCAGATACGCAGTATTTT.